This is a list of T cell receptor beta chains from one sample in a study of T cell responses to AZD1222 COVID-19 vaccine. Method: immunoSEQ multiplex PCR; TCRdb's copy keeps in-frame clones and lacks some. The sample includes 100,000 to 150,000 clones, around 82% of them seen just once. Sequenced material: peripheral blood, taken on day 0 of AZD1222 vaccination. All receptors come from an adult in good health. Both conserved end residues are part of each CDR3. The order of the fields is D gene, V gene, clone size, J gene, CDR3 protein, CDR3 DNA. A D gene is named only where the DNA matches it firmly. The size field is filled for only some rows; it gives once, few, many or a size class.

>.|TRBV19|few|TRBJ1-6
CASASNGASPLHF
TGTGCCAGTGCCTCGAACGGGGCTTCACCCCTCCACTTT
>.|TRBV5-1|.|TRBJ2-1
CASSLETTYNEQFF
TGCGCCAGCAGCCTCGAGACAACATACAATGAGCAGTTCTTC
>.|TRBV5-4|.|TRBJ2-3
CASSLAGGPGIDTQYF
TGTGCCAGCAGCTTGGCTGGGGGGCCGGGAATAGATACGCAGTATTTT
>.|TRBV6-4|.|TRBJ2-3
CASSDGLGTDTQYF
TGTGCCAGCAGTGACGGTCTAGGCACAGATACGCAGTATTTT
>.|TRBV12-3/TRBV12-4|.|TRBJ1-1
CASTISGRTEAFF
TGTGCCAGCACCATATCAGGGCGAACTGAAGCTTTCTTT
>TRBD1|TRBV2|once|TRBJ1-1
CASSELTGDTEAFF
TGTGCCAGCAGTGAACTAACAGGGGACACTGAAGCTTTCTTT
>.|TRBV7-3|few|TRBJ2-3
CASSLSGWGPYTQYF
TGTGCCAGCAGCTTATCGGGATGGGGACCCTATACGCAGTATTTT
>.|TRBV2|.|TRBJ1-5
CACKGFRNQPQHF
TGTGCCTGCAAGGGGTTTCGCAATCAGCCCCAGCATTTT
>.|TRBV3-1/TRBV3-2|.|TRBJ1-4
CASSQESGIVYTSLEGEKLFF
TGTGCCAGCAGCCAAGAAAGCGGGATTGTGTACACCTCGTTGGAGGGAGAAAAACTGTTTTTT
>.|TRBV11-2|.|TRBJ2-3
CASSGPGPSTDTQYF
TGTGCCAGCAGCGGACCGGGACCAAGCACAGATACGCAGTATTTT
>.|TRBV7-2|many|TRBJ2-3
CASSLRGPLDSSTDTQYF
TGTGCCAGCAGCTTACGGGGACCACTGGACTCTAGCACAGATACGCAGTATTTT
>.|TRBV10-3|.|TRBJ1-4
CAISPGGQGSEKLFF
TGTGCCATCTCCCCCGGGGGGCAGGGGAGTGAAAAACTGTTTTTT
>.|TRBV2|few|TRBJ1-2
CASSEGTDYGYTF
TGTGCCAGCAGTGAAGGGACAGACTATGGCTACACCTTC
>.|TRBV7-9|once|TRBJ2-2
CASRGLLDRSTGELFF
TGTGCCAGCAGGGGACTTTTAGATCGTAGCACCGGGGAGCTGTTTTTT
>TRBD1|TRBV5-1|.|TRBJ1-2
CASSLLAGQGDGYTF
TGCGCCAGCAGCTTGCTTGCGGGACAGGGCGACGGCTACACCTTC
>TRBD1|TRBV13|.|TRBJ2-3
CASSSKQGVYTQYF
TGTGCCAGCAGCTCGAAACAGGGGGTGTATACGCAGTATTTT
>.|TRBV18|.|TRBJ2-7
CASSRPGAGTDEQYF
TGTGCCAGCTCACGACCGGGGGCCGGGACAGACGAGCAGTACTTC
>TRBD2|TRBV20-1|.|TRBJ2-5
CSAGLAETQYF
TGCAGTGCTGGACTAGCGGAGACCCAGTACTTC
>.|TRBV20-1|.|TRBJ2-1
CSASNMGAAAGEQFF
TGCAGTGCTAGTAATATGGGGGCCGCGGCAGGAGAGCAGTTCTTC
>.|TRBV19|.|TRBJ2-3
CASSIGPGSQYF
TGTGCCAGTAGTATAGGGCCCGGATCGCAGTATTTT
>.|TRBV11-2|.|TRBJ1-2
CASSSIRDRPNYGYTF
TGTGCCAGCAGCTCTATCCGGGACCGCCCAAACTATGGCTACACCTTC
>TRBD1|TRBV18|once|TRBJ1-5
CASSPDRVQPQHF
TGTGCCAGCTCTCCCGACAGGGTTCAGCCCCAGCATTTT
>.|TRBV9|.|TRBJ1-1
CASSVATFRGRTEAFF
TGTGCCAGCAGCGTAGCTACGTTTCGGGGACGAACTGAAGCTTTCTTT
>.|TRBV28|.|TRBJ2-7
CASRADYEQYF
TGTGCCAGCAGGGCTGACTACGAGCAGTACTTC
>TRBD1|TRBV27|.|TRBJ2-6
CASSSDRGNSGANVLTF
TGTGCCAGCAGTTCGGACAGGGGTAATTCTGGGGCCAACGTCCTGACTTTC
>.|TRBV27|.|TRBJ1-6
CASTRGGEDSPLHF
TGTGCCAGCACCCGGGGTGGGGAAGATTCACCCCTCCACTTT
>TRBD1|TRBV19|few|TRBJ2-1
CASSKGQGGANEQFF
TGTGCCAGTAGCAAGGGACAGGGGGGGGCCAATGAGCAGTTCTTC
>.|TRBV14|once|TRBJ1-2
CASSQDLAYGYTF
TGTGCCAGCAGCCAAGACCTAGCCTATGGCTACACCTTC
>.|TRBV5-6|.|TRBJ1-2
CASSLGAGFYGYTF
TGTGCCAGCAGCCTGGGAGCAGGCTTCTATGGCTACACCTTC
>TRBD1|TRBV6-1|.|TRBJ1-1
CASSARTGARGTEAFF
TGTGCCAGCAGTGCGAGGACAGGGGCAAGGGGCACTGAAGCTTTCTTT
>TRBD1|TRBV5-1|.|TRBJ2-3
CASSLAGGDTDTQYF
TGCGCCAGCAGCTTGGCAGGGGGAGACACAGATACGCAGTATTTT
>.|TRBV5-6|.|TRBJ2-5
CASSLVGPIEGDRETQYF
TGTGCCAGCAGCTTGGTAGGGCCCATAGAGGGGGATAGGGAGACCCAGTACTTC
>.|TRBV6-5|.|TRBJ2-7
CASSSWRGAYEQYF
TGTGCCAGCTCTTCTTGGCGCGGGGCCTACGAGCAGTACTTC
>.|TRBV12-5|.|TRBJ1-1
CASGDSSNTEAFF
TGTGCTAGTGGGGACTCTTCGAACACTGAAGCTTTCTTT
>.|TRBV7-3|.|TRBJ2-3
CASSLNSGHTDTQYF
TGTGCCAGCAGCCTAAATAGCGGACACACAGATACGCAGTATTTT
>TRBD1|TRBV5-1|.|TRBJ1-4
CASSLGQGKNEKLFF
TGCGCCAGCAGCTTGGGACAGGGGAAAAATGAAAAACTGTTTTTT
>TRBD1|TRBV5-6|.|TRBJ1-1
CASSWTGRNTEAFF
TGTGCCAGCAGCTGGACAGGAAGGAACACTGAAGCTTTCTTT
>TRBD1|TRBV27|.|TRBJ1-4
CASRKQGKSEKLFF
TGTGCCAGCAGGAAACAGGGGAAGAGCGAAAAACTGTTTTTT
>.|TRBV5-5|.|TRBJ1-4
CASSLDRTKLFF
TGTGCCAGCAGCTTGGATCGAACAAAACTGTTTTTT
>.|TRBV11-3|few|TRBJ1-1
CASSLGRPNTEAFF
TGTGCCAGCAGCTTGGGACGTCCGAACACTGAAGCTTTCTTT
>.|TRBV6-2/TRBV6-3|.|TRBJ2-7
CASSLDWESYEQYF
TGTGCCAGCAGTCTCGACTGGGAGTCCTACGAGCAGTACTTC
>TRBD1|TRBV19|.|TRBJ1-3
CASSIKGASSGNTIYF
TGTGCCAGTAGTATAAAGGGGGCTAGCTCTGGAAACACCATATATTTT
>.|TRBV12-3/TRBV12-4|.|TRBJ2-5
CASSLLGETQYF
TGTGCCAGCAGTCTACTGGGAGAGACCCAGTACTTC
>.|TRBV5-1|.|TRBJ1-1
CASSSAGGYTEAFF
TGCGCCAGCAGCTCAGCCGGGGGATACACTGAAGCTTTCTTT
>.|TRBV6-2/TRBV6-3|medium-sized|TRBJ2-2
CASSRAGTHTGELFF
TGTGCCAGCAGCCGAGCCGGGACCCACACCGGGGAGCTGTTTTTT
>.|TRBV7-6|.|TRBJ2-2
CASSPKGRPTSNTGELFF
TGTGCCAGCAGCCCCAAAGGAAGGCCCACCTCGAACACCGGGGAGCTGTTTTTT
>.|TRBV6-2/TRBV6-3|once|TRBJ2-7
CASSYPSAEQYF
TGTGCCAGCAGTTATCCCTCGGCCGAGCAGTACTTC
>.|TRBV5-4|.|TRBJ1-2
CASSAGPGIIAF
TGTGCCAGCAGCGCAGGACCCGGGATTATCGCCTTC
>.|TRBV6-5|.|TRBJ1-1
CASSYYEGITTEAFF
TGTGCCAGCAGTTATTATGAGGGTATTACTACTGAAGCTTTCTTT
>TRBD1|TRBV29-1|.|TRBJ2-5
CSVWTGGETQYF
TGCAGCGTTTGGACAGGGGGGGAGACCCAGTACTTC
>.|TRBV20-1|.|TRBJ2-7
CSASDYRDEQYF
TGCAGTGCTAGTGATTACAGGGACGAGCAGTACTTC
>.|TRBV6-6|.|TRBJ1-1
CAIGRAGTEAFF
TGTGCCATAGGGAGGGCTGGGACTGAAGCTTTCTTT
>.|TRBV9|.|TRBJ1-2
CASSVDWPREDGYTF
TGTGCCAGCAGCGTAGATTGGCCTCGTGAGGATGGCTACACCTTC
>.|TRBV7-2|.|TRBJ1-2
CASKRLVGVDGYTF
TGTGCCAGCAAACGACTGGTTGGGGTGGATGGCTACACCTTC